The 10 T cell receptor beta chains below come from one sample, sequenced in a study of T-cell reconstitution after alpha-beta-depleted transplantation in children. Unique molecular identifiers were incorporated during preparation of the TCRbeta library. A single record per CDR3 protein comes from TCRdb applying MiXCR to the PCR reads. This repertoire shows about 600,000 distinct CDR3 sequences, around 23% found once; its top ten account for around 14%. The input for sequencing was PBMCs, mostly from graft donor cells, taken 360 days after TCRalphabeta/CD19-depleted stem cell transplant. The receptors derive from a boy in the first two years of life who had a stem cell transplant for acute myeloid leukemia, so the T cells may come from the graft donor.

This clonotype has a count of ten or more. In DNA form, the CDR3 reads TGCAGTGCTAGGCCAGGAAGCCAGCCCCAGCATTTT. It is translated as CSARPGSQPQHF. The rearrangement uses TRBV20-1 and TRBJ1-5; no clear D gene. With 3 bases removed from V and 7 bases from J, the gap between germline ends came to 10 bases. The CDR3 is 12 residues long. Germline CDR1 and CDR2: DFQATT and SNEGSKA (reference sequence).

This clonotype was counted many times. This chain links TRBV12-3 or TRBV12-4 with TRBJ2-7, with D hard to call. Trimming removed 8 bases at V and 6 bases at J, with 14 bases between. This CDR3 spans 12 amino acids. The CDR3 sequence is CASRRAGGEQYF. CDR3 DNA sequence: TGTGCCAGCCGCCGGGCTGGCGGCGAGCAGTACTTC.

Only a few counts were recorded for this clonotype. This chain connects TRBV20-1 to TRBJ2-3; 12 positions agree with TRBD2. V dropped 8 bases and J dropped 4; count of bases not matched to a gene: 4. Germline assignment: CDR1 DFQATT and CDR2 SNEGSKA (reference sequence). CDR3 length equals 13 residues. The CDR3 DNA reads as TGCAGTCTGACTAGCGGGGGTGCAGATACGCAGTATTTT. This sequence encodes CSLTSGGADTQYF.

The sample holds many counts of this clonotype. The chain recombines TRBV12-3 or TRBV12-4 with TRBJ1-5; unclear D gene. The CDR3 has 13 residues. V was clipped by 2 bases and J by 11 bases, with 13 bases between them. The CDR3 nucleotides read TGTGCCAGCAGTTTACGGGCCAGGCTCGCCCAGCATTTT. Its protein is CASSLRARLAQHF.

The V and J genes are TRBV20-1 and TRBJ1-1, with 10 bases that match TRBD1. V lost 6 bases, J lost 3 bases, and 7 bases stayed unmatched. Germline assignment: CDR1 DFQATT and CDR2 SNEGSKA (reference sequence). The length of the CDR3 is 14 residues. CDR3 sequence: CSASRQGADTEAFF. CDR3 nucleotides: TGCAGTGCCTCCCGACAGGGGGCGGACACTGAAGCTTTCTTT.

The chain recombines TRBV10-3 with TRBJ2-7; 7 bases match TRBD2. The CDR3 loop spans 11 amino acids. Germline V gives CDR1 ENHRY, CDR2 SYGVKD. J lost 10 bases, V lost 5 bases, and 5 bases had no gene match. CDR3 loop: CAISRGEGQYF. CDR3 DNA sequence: TGTGCCATCAGTCGGGGGGAGGGTCAGTACTTC.

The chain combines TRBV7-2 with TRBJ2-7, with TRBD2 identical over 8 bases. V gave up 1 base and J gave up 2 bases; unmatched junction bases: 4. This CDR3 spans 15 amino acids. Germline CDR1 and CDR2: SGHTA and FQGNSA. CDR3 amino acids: CASSLGHGGAYEQYF. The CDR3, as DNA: TGTGCCAGCAGCTTAGGTCACGGGGGGGCCTACGAGCAGTACTTC.

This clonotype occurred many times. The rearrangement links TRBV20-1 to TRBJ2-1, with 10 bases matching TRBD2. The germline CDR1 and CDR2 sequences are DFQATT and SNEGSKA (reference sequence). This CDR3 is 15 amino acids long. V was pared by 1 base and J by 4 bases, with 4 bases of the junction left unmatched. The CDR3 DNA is TGCAGTGCTAGAGGCGGACTAGCGGCGTACAATGAGCAGTTCTTC. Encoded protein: CSARGGLAAYNEQFF.

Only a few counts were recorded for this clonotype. The CDR3 here is CSAREPGDTEAFF. The CDR3 DNA sequence: TGCAGTGCTAGAGAGCCAGGGGACACTGAAGCTTTCTTT. The gene calls are TRBV20-1 and TRBJ1-1, with D perhaps matching TRBD1 (6 bases). Germline CDR1 is DFQATT and CDR2 is SNEGSKA (reference sequence). Trimming cost V 0 bases and J 3 bases, with 8 bases left between them. This CDR3 has 13 amino acids.

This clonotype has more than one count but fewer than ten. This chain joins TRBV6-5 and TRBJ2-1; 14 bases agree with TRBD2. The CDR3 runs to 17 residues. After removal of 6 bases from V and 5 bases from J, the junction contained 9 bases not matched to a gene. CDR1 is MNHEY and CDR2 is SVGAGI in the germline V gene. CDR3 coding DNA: TGTGCCAGCAGCCACTTCCGGACTAGCGGGAGGAACAATGAGCAGTTCTTC. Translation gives CASSHFRTSGRNNEQFF.